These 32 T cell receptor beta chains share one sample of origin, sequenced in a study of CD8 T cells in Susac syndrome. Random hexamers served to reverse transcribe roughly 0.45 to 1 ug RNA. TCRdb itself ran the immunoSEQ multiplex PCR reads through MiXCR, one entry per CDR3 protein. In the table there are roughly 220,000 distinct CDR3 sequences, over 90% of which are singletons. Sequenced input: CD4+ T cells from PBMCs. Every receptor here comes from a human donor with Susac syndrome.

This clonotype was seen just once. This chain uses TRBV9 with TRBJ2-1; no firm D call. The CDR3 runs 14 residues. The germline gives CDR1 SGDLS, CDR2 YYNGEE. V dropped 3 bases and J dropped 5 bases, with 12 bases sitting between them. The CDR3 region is CASSADQMDNEQFF. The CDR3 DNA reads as TGTGCCAGCAGCGCAGACCAGATGGACAATGAGCAGTTCTTC.

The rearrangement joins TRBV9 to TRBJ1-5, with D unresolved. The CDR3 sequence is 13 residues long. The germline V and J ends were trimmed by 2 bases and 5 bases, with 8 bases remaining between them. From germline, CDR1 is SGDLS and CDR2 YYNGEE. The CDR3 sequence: CASSVLEDQPQHF. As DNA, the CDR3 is TGTGCCAGCAGCGTCCTGGAGGATCAGCCCCAGCATTTT.

CDR3 protein: CASSQGDQGQVGTEAFF. The CDR3 coding sequence is TGTGCCAGCAGCCAAGGTGATCAGGGCCAAGTTGGCACTGAAGCTTTCTTT. The chain carries TRBV3-1 and TRBJ1-1, with D perhaps matching TRBD1 (5 bases). Trimming shortened V by 1 base and J by 4 bases, and 19 bases separated the two germline ends. The germline V gene has CDR1 LGHDT and CDR2 YNNKEL (reference sequence). This CDR3 contains 17 residues.

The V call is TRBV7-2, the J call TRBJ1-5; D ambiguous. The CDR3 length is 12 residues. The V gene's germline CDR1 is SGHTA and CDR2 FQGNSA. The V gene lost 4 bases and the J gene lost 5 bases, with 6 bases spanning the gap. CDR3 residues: CASSYGDQPQHF. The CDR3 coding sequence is TGTGCCAGCAGCTACGGAGATCAGCCCCAGCATTTT.

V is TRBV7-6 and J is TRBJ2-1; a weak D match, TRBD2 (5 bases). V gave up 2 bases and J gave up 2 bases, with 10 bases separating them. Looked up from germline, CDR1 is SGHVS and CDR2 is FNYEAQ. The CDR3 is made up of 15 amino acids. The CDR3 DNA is TGTGCCAGCAGCTTATCCGAGGGCACCTACAATGAGCAGTTCTTC. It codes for CASSLSEGTYNEQFF.

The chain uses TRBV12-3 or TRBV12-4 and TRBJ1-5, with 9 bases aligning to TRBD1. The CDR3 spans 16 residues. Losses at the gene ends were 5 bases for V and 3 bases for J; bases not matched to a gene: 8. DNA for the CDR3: TGTGCCAGCAGTCCACAGGGGGCAGGCTCCAATCAGCCCCAGCATTTT. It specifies CASSPQGAGSNQPQHF.

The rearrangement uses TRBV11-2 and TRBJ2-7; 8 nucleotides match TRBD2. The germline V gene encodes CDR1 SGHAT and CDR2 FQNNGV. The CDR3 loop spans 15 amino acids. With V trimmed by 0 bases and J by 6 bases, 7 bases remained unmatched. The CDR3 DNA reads TGTGCCAGCAGCTTAGAAGGGCTAGCGGGTTCCGAGCAGTACTTC. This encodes CASSLEGLAGSEQYF.

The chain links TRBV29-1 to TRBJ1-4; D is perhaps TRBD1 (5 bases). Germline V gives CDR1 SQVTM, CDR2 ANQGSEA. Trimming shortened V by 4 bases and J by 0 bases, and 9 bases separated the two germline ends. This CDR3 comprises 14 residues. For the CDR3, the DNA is TGCAGCGTTGGTAGGGGACCAACTAATGAAAAACTGTTTTTT. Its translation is CSVGRGPTNEKLFF.

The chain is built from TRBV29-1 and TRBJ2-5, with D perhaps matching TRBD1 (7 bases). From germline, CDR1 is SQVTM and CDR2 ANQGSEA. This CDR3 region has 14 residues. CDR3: CTAMAGGSQETQYF. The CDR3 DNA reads TGCACCGCGATGGCAGGGGGGTCCCAAGAGACCCAGTACTTC.

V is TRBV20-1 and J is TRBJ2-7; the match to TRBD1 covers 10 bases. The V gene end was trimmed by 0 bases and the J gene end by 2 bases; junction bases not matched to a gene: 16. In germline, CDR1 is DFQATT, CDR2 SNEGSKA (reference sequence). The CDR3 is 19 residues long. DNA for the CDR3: TGCAGTGCTAGAGACAACTTTATTCGCCGGGACAGGGGAGCCTACGAGCAGTACTTC. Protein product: CSARDNFIRRDRGAYEQYF.

CDR3 DNA: TGTGCCAGCAGTTACGGACGGAATAGCAATCAGCCCCAGCATTTT. This translates into CASSYGRNSNQPQHF. The V call is TRBV6-2 or TRBV6-3, the J call TRBJ1-5; no clear D gene. The CDR3 length is 15 residues. Germline CDR1 is MNHEY and CDR2 is SVGEGT. V lost 2 bases, J lost 0 bases, and 8 bases lay in between.

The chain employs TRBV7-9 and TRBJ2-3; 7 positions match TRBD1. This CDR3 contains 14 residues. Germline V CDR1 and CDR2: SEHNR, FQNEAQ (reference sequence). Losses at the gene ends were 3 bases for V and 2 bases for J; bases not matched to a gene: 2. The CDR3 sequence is CASSLDRLTDTQYF. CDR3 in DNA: TGTGCCAGCAGCTTGGACAGGCTCACAGATACGCAGTATTTT.

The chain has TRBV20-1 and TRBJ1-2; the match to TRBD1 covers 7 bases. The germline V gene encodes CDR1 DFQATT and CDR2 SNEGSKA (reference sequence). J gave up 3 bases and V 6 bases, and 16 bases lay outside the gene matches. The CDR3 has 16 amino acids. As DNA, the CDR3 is TGCAGTGCCACCACGTTGGCAGGGGGATCTTACTATGGCTACACCTTC. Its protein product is CSATTLAGGSYYGYTF.

The CDR3 region is CASSPDGTSGGPTSTDTQYF. The CDR3 DNA reads as TGTGCCAGCAGCCCCGACGGGACTAGCGGGGGGCCCACTAGCACAGATACGCAGTATTTT. The chain employs TRBV6-2 or TRBV6-3 and TRBJ2-3; 15 nucleotides line up with TRBD2. CDR1 is MNHEY and CDR2 is SVGEGT in the germline V gene. The V segment lost 6 bases and the J segment 0 bases; nucleotides outside the gene matches: 13. The CDR3 is 20 amino acids.

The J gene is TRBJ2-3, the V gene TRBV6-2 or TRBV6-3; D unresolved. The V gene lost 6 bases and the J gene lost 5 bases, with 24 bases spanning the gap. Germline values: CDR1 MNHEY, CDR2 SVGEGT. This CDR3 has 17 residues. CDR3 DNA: TGTGCCAGCAGCTATATCTCCGGACCGGCAGTTGGAGATACGCAGTATTTT. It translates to CASSYISGPAVGDTQYF.

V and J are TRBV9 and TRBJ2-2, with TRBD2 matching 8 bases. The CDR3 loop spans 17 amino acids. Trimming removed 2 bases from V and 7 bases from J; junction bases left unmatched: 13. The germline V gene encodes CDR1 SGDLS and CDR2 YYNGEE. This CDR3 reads CASSVGGGPGIGGELFF. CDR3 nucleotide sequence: TGTGCCAGCAGCGTCGGGGGGGGGCCCGGTATAGGCGGGGAGCTGTTTTTT.

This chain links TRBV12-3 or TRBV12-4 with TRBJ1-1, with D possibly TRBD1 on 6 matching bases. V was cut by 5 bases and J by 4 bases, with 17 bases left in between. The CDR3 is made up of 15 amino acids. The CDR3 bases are TGTGCCAGCAGTCAGTATGGGGGGGCTGGCACTGAAGCTTTCTTT. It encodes CASSQYGGAGTEAFF.

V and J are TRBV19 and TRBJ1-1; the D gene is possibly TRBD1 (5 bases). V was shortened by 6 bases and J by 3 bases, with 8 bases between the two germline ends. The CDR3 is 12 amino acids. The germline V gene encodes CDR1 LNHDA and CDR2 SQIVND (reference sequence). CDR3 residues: CASRRGYTEAFF. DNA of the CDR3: TGTGCCAGTAGACGGGGGTACACTGAAGCTTTCTTT. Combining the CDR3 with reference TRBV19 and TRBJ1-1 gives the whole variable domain DGGITQSPKYLFRKEGQNVTLSCEQNLNHDAMYWYRQDPGQGLRLIYYSQIVNDFQKGDIAEGYSVSREKKESFPLTVTSAQKNPTAFYLCASRRGYTEAFFGQGTRLTVV.

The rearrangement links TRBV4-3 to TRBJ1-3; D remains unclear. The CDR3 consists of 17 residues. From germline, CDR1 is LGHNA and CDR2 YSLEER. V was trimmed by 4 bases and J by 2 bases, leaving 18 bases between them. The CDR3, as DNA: TGCGCCAGCAGCCGCTCCCTACCAGGAGAAACTGGAAACACCATATATTTT. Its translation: CASSRSLPGETGNTIYF.

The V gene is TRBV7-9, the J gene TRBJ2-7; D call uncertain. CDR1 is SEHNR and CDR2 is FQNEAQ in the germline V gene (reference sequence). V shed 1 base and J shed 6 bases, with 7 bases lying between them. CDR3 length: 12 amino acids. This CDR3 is CASSLESTEQYF. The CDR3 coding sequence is TGTGCCAGCAGCTTAGAATCAACCGAGCAGTACTTC.

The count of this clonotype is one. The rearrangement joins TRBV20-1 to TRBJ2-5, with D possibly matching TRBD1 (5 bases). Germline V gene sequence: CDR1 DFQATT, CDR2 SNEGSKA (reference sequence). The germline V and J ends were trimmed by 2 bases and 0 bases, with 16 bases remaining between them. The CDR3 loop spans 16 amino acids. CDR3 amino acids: CSARRRVGQYQETQYF. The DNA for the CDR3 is TGCAGTGCTAGAAGGCGAGTGGGGCAGTACCAAGAGACCCAGTACTTC.

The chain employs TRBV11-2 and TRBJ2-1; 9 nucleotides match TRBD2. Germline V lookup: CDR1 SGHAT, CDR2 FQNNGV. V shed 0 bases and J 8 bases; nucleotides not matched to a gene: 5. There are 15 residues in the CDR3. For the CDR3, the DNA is TGTGCCAGCAGCTTAGATGGCGGGGGGGCGGATGAGCAGTTCTTC. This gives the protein CASSLDGGGADEQFF.

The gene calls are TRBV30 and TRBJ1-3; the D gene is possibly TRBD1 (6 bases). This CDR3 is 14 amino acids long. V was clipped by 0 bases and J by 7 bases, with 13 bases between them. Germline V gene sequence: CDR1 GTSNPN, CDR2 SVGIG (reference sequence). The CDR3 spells CAWSVRGGGNTIYF. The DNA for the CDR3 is TGTGCCTGGAGTGTACGAGGGGGAGGCAACACCATATATTTT.

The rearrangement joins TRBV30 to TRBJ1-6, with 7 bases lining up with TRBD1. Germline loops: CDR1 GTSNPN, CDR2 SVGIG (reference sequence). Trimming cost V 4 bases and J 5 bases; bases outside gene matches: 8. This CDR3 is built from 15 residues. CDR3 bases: TGTGCCTGGATCGATCAGGACAGGCATAATTCACCCCTCCACTTT. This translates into CAWIDQDRHNSPLHF.

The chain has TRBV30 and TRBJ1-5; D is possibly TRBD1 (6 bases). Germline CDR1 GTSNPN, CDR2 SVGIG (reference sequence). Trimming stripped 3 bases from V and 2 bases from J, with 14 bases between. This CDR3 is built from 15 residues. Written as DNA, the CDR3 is TGTGCCTGGAGCGCGGGGGGGCTGGGCAATCAGCCCCAGCATTTT. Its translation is CAWSAGGLGNQPQHF.

The CDR3 DNA reads TGCAGCGTTACGGACGGTACCTACGAGCAGTACTTC. Amino acids: CSVTDGTYEQYF. V usage is TRBV29-1 and J usage is TRBJ2-7; the D is unclear. The CDR3 totals 12 residues. The V end was cut by 5 bases, the J end by 2 bases, with 10 bases between. Germline values: CDR1 SQVTM, CDR2 ANQGSEA.

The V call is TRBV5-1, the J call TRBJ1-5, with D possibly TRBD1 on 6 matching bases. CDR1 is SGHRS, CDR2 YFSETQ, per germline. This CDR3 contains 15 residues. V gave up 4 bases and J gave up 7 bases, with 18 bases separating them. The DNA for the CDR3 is TGCGCCAGCAGCCCCGGGGGGGGGCTGGAACAGCCCCAGCATTTT. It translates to CASSPGGGLEQPQHF.

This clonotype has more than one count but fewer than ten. CDR3 bases: TGTGCCAGCAGCTACGGGACGGGCAATTCACCCCTCCACTTT. This encodes CASSYGTGNSPLHF. This chain connects TRBV14 to TRBJ1-6; D is perhaps TRBD1 (5 bases). Trimming stripped 5 bases from V and 7 bases from J, with 12 bases between. CDR3 length: 14 residues. Germline V CDR1 and CDR2: SGHDN, FVKESK.

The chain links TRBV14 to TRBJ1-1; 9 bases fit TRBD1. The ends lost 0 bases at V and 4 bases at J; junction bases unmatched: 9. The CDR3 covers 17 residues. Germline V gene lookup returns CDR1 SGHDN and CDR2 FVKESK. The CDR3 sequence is CASSQEGQGSVGTEAFF. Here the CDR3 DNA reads TGTGCCAGCAGCCAAGAAGGACAGGGGTCGGTAGGCACTGAAGCTTTCTTT.

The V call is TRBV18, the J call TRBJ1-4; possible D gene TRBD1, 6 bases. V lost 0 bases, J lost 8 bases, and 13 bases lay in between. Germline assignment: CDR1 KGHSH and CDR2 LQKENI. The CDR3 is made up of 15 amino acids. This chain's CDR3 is CASSPPGGRREKLFF. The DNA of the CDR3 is TGTGCCAGCTCACCACCTGGGGGCAGACGGGAAAAACTGTTTTTT.

The CDR3, as DNA: TGTGCCAGCAGTAAAAGGACAGGGGATAGCACAGATACGCAGTATTTT. Translated, it gives CASSKRTGDSTDTQYF. The chain joins TRBV7-9 to TRBJ2-3; 9 nucleotides line up with TRBD1. Germline V gene lookup returns CDR1 SEHNR and CDR2 FQNEAQ (reference sequence). V shed 6 bases, J shed 0 bases, and the junction held 7 bases outside the gene matches. This CDR3 contains 16 residues. Full variable domain (outside the CDR3, taken from reference TRBV7-9 and TRBJ2-3): DTGVSQNPRHKITKRGQNVTFRCDPISEHNRLYWYRQTLGQGPEFLTYFQNEAQLEKSRLLSDRFSAERPKGSFSTLEIQRTEQGDSAMYLCASSKRTGDSTDTQYFGPGTRLTVL.

DNA for the CDR3: TGTGCCAGCTCACCACGGCACGGAGTCTCTGGGGCCAACGTCCTGACTTTC. Its translation is CASSPRHGVSGANVLTF. This chain joins TRBV18 and TRBJ2-6, with unresolved D. Trimming removed 1 base at V and 0 bases at J, with 10 bases between. Germline values: CDR1 KGHSH, CDR2 LQKENI. CDR3 length: 17 amino acids.